A single sample is the source of the 15 T cell receptor beta chains below, sequenced in a study of T cell responses to AZD1222 COVID-19 vaccine. TCRdb's table, derived via immunoSEQ multiplex PCR, lists solely in-frame clones and lacks some. Seen here are 44,000 or so clones, over 75% observed once, and the top ten hold less than 25%. The sample consisted of peripheral blood, taken 28 days after the second dose of the MenACWY control vaccine. The receptors come from an adult who received the MenACWY meningococcal vaccine as a control.

This chain joins TRBV28 and TRBJ1-5; no clear D gene. Germline assignment: CDR1 MDHEN and CDR2 SYDVKM. Trimming removed 4 bases at V and 9 bases at J, with 7 bases between. The CDR3 totals 11 residues. The CDR3 loop reads CASSSDMPQHF. CDR3 sequence (DNA): TGTGCCAGCAGTTCCGACATGCCCCAGCATTTT.

There are a few counts of this clone. The chain recombines TRBV6-4 with TRBJ2-3, with TRBD2 identical over 9 bases. The V gene end was trimmed by 3 bases and the J gene end by 4 bases; junction bases not matched to a gene: 5. The CDR3 consists of 15 residues. The germline V gene has CDR1 MRHNA and CDR2 SNTAGT. The CDR3 bases are TGTGCCAGCAGTGAGACCCTAGCGGGGTCAGATACGCAGTATTTT. This translates into CASSETLAGSDTQYF.

The V call is TRBV5-1, the J call TRBJ1-4; D is unclear. CDR1 is SGHRS, CDR2 YFSETQ, per germline. V was cut by 0 bases and J by 7 bases, with 13 bases left in between. The CDR3 has 15 residues. CDR3 DNA: TGCGCCAGCAGCTTGGCCCCCCCGAGGAGTGAAAAACTGTTTTTT. Protein: CASSLAPPRSEKLFF.

In its sample, this clone was seen a few times. This sequence joins TRBV29-1 and TRBJ1-5; a possible D gene is TRBD1 (5 bases). The germline gives CDR1 SQVTM, CDR2 ANQGSEA. V was shortened by 8 bases and J by 6 bases, with 17 bases between the two germline ends. The CDR3 has 13 amino acids. Written as DNA, the CDR3 is TGCAGCATTTTAGGGGAGGGGACTCAGCCCCAGCATTTT. This sequence encodes CSILGEGTQPQHF.

The chain links TRBV11-2 to TRBJ2-5, with D possibly matching TRBD2 (6 bases). This CDR3 spans 13 amino acids. Germline-derived CDR1 and CDR2 are SGHAT and FQNNGV. Trimming took off 5 bases at V and 1 base at J, with 8 bases between the two ends. The CDR3 reads CASSGGLQETQYF. The CDR3 DNA is TGTGCCAGCAGCGGGGGACTCCAAGAGACCCAGTACTTC. Full variable domain (rest looked up from reference TRBV11-2 and TRBJ2-5): EAGVAQSPRYKIIEKRQSVAFWCNPISGHATLYWYQQILGQGPKLLIQFQNNGVVDDSQLPKDRFSAERLKGVDSTLKIQPAKLEDSAVYLCASSGGLQETQYFGPGTRLLVL.

This chain links TRBV18 with TRBJ2-5, with no clear D. This CDR3 region has 13 residues. V lost 1 base and J lost 5, with 8 bases in between. The germline CDR1 and CDR2 sequences are KGHSH and LQKENI. Here the CDR3 DNA reads TGTGCCAGCTCACCACGGAATACGGAGACCCAGTACTTC. Its protein is CASSPRNTETQYF.

This clone was seen once. An end of the junction does not agree with germline; a read error may underlie this. The V gene is TRBV5-8, the J gene TRBJ2-1, with 8 bases that match TRBD2. The CDR3 is made up of 18 amino acids. Germline lookup yields CDR1 SGHTS and CDR2 YDEGEE. This CDR3 is CASSLVSGSRSSYNEQFF. The DNA of the CDR3 is TGTGCCAGCAGCTTAGTAAGCGGGAGTAGGAGCTCCTACAATGAGCAATTCTTC.

The rearrangement joins TRBV19 to TRBJ1-5; unclear D gene. With 5 bases removed from V and 0 bases from J, the gap between germline ends came to 5 bases. This CDR3 spans 13 amino acids. Germline CDR1 is LNHDA and CDR2 is SQIVND (reference sequence). The CDR3 sequence is CASSVSSNQPQHF. The DNA for the CDR3 is TGTGCCAGTAGTGTTAGTAGCAATCAGCCCCAGCATTTT.

The J gene is TRBJ2-3, the V gene TRBV28, with 7 positions matching TRBD2. The V segment lost 3 bases and the J segment 8 bases; nucleotides outside the gene matches: 5. The CDR3 has 13 residues. Germline lookup yields CDR1 MDHEN and CDR2 SYDVKM. CDR3 loop: CASSLVGRGTQYF. The CDR3, as DNA: TGTGCCAGCAGTTTGGTGGGGAGGGGTACGCAGTATTTT.

The chain couples TRBV3-1 (or the pseudogene TRBV3-2) to TRBJ1-1, with TRBD1 as a possible D gene (5 bases). Germline assignment: CDR1 LGHDT and CDR2 YNNKEL (reference sequence). The CDR3 extends over 12 amino acids. Deletions cut 1 base from V and 11 bases from J, with 11 bases between. The CDR3 is CASSQVGWGAFF. DNA of the CDR3: TGTGCCAGCAGCCAAGTCGGTTGGGGGGCTTTCTTT.

V is TRBV18 and J is TRBJ1-3, with TRBD1 matching over 8 bases. The CDR3 contains 17 residues. CDR1 is KGHSH and CDR2 is LQKENI in the germline V gene. The V segment lost 3 bases and the J segment 1 base; nucleotides outside the gene matches: 8. CDR3 protein: CASSPRQGRGSGNTIYF. In DNA, the CDR3 is TGTGCCAGCTCACCTAGACAGGGGCGAGGTTCTGGAAACACCATATATTTT.

The CDR3 sequence: CASSHPSGPRGNDEQYF. DNA of the CDR3: TGTGCCAGCAGCCACCCTAGCGGCCCTCGGGGGAATGACGAGCAGTACTTC. The chain is built from TRBV9 and TRBJ2-7, with 7 bases fitting TRBD2. Trimming cost V 4 bases and J 5 bases; bases outside gene matches: 18. Germline V gene sequence: CDR1 SGDLS, CDR2 YYNGEE. This CDR3 region has 17 residues.

Concerning this clone: Its ends do not fully match the called genes, so a read error is possible. The chain has TRBV5-1 and TRBJ2-7, with D possibly TRBD1 on 6 matching bases. The CDR3 covers 14 residues. Germline V gene sequence: CDR1 SGHRS, CDR2 YFSETQ. The CDR3 bases are TGCGCCAGCGGCTTTGAGGACAGAAGTTACGAGCAGTACTTC. Encoded protein: CASGFEDRSYEQYF.

The chain is built from TRBV19 and TRBJ2-3, with 8 bases that match TRBD2. Germline trimming cut 3 bases from V and 5 bases from J; bases unmatched to any gene: 4. Germline assignment: CDR1 LNHDA and CDR2 SQIVND (reference sequence). The CDR3 has 14 residues. CDR3 coding DNA: TGTGCCAGTAGTATTGACGGGGGGGTAGATACGCAGTATTTT. This codes for CASSIDGGVDTQYF.

This sequence joins TRBV4-1 and TRBJ1-4; 10 nucleotides agree with TRBD1. In germline, CDR1 is MGHRA, CDR2 YSYEKL. J gave up 10 bases and V 0 bases, and 5 bases lay outside the gene matches. The CDR3 is made up of 15 amino acids. The CDR3 bases are TGCGCCAGCAGCCAAGAAGGGACAGGGGAGGGAAAACTGTTTTTT. Translation: CASSQEGTGEGKLFF.